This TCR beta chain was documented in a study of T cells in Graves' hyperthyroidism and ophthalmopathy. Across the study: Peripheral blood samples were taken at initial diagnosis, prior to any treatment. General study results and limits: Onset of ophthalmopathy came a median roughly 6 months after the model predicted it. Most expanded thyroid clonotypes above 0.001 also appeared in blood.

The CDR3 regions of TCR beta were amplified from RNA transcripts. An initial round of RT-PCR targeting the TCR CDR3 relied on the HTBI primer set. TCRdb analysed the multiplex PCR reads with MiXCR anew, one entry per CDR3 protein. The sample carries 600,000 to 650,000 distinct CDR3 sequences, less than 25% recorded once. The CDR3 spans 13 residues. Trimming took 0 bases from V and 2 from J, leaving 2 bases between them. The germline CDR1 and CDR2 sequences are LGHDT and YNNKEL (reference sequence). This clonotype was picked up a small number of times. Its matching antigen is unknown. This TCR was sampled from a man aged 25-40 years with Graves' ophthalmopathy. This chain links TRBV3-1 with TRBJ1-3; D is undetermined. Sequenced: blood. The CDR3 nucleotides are TGTGCCAGCAGCCAAGACGCTGGAAACACCATATATTTT. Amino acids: CASSQDAGNTIYF.